The present entry profiles one T cell receptor (beta chain) with its context. Its antigen remains unidentified. Generated by immunoSEQ multiplex PCR, the TCRdb table keeps only in-frame clones and is missing some. The table has 250,000 or so clones, 87% seen once; the top ten hold 2.6%. This sample was taken from a study of cytomegalovirus exposure and HLA in healthy donors. For the study at large: A subsequent analysis reported that the roughly 120 validation repertoires were produced on the same platform that had also been used for the 666 first-cohort repertoires.

Regarding the study as a whole: Associated with cytomegalovirus, according to the listing, were about 160 TCR beta chains. Rarity held for most TCR sequences, but there were some public TCRs that occurred in many donors.

The receptor's source is a man aged 18 to 29 in good health and CMV-seronegative. The source material was PBMCs.

CDR3 protein: CASSLATAASTDTQYF. CDR3 nucleotide sequence: TGTGCCAGCAGCTTGGCCACAGCGGCTAGCACAGATACGCAGTATTTT. The rearrangement uses TRBV5-5 and TRBJ2-3; a weak D match, TRBD2 (5 bases). The germline CDR1 and CDR2 sequences are SGHKS and YYEKEE (reference sequence). V was pared by 0 bases and J by 0 bases, with 11 bases between. CDR3 length: 16 amino acids.